This TCR beta chain was profiled in a study of T cells after somatic rescue of genetic block. Clones were sequenced by immunoSEQ multiplex PCR, and TCRdb holds only the in-frame ones, with some missing. There are more than 70,000 clones in the sample; more than 80% occur only once, and more than 1.5% lies in the top ten. Germline lookup yields CDR1 SQVTM and CDR2 ANQGSEA. The CDR3 contains 13 residues. Trimming took 5 bases from V and 0 from J; bases not matched to a gene: 4. The receptor's source is a woman aged 18-30 years. The rearrangement links TRBV29-1 to TRBJ2-7; 7 nucleotides align to TRBD2. Material: peripheral blood mononuclear cells (PBMCs). The CDR3 sequence is CSVLRDYSYEQYF. In DNA form, the CDR3 reads TGCAGCGTTTTACGGGACTACTCCTACGAGCAGTACTTC.